This TCR beta chain originates from a study of cytomegalovirus exposure and HLA in healthy donors. Unrecorded immune exposures were likely, despite nominal health at sampling. Study-level findings and limits: The majority of CMV-associated TCR beta chains were reported as apparently HLA-restricted in a later analysis. The authors confirmed in vitro that a few CMV-associated chains were specific for CMV antigens.

A word on this clone: The antigen is not known.

PCR primers comprised 60 Vbeta and 13 Jbeta primers. TCRdb's copy holds only in-frame clones and misses some; the assay was immunoSEQ multiplex PCR. The top ten hold about 3% of the sample, which has some 120,000 clones, around three quarters seen once. Specimen: PBMCs. The clonotype comes from a woman under 30 in good health and CMV-seropositive.

CDR3 region: CASSLVKLALTNTEAFF. CDR3 sequence (DNA): TGTGCCAGCAGCTTAGTGAAGTTAGCGTTGACAAACACTGAAGCTTTCTTT. This chain uses TRBV11-3 with TRBJ1-1; the D is unclear. The CDR3 covers 17 residues. Germline CDR1 SGHNT, CDR2 YENEEA. Trimming shortened V by 1 base and J by 2 bases, and 17 bases separated the two germline ends.